One T cell receptor (beta chain) is described in this entry. Its cognate antigen has yet to be identified. Base qualities are not provided; no much larger clone lies one nucleotide away. Trimming accounts for 6 bases at V and 6 bases at J, while the number of junction bases matched to no gene is 7. Spanning cysteine to phenylalanine, the CDR3 consists of 15 amino acids. CDR3 DNA is the only sequence kept; it has 45 bases, read in frame from the first base. CDR1 and CDR2 were assigned from the germline V gene as SNHLY and FYNNEI. This sample stems from a study of shared clonotypes between healthy human individuals (dated by TCRdb to 2018 to 2020). Concerning the study at large: The cohort included a few men and a couple of women between 18 and 49 years of age. The study deeply sequenced blood TCR repertoires of several healthy adults to estimate repertoire size and the extent of clonotype sharing between individuals. Per donor, leukapheresis produced somewhere between about 0.9 and 9.5 billion PBMCs. For each donor, three plates each were used for CD4 naive and CD4 memory, two plates were used for CD8 naive, and one plate was used for CD8 memory. Different laboratories and diverse techniques were used to prepare libraries and sequence TCR repertoires, to increase sequencing depth and limit assay-specific biases. The study at large found these results: When several donors were compared, the shared fraction of clonotypes was 5% to 6.5% for naive CD4, less than 4% for naive CD8, more than 2% for memory CD4, and 0.35% to 0.4% for memory CD8. Clonotypes shared by all four sorted-subset donors showed higher generation probabilities than non-shared clonotypes. Sampling was limited to blood, and TCR repertoires in tissue likely differ from TCR repertoires in blood. Pairwise subsampling led to the expectation that sequencing depth would affect the degree of clonotype sharing among donors. The small number of donors limited the genetic and exposure-history diversity represented. Rarefaction of sorted-subset datasets indicated incomplete sequencing despite the large sequencing depth. Naive subsets generally had larger estimated clonotype richness than memory subsets.

Donors were healthy HIV-negative adults with no recently reported acute infections or vaccinations. Every donor was a Caucasian adult living in Nashville, Tennessee, USA. Magnetic negative selection was used to enrich CD4+ T cells, after which naive cells were positively selected on CD45RA and the negative fraction became the memory subset. Blood was collected by leukapheresis, and PBMCs were isolated by Ficoll-Histopaque density gradient centrifugation and then cryopreserved in liquid nitrogen vapor phase. Purity and quantity of every magnetically sorted T cell population were checked by analytical flow cytometry. Genomic DNA was isolated from each sorted fraction and quantified by UV absorbance on a Nanodrop 2000c. Using the deep immunoSEQ assay, multiplex PCR amplified TCR CDR3 regions from genomic DNA. Genomic DNA extracted from each cell subset was distributed evenly over all wells of several immunoSEQ 96-well plates, and each plate served as one replicate. For sorted subsets, each replicate PCR was loaded with about 0.2 ug genomic DNA, equivalent to 25,000 to 35,000 T cell genomes. The purified libraries were quantified using a Qubit 3.0 fluorometer, sized with a Bioanalyzer 2100, and then quantified again using the KAPA Library Quantification kit. Each immunoSEQ 96-well plate was sequenced on its own single-read 150-cycle Illumina NextSeq 550 flow cell. The authors' analysis ran thus. Because only junctional sequences without quality scores were contained in the immunoSEQ output, filtering matching that applied to full-length reads could not be performed. To assign V/J genes and CDR3, sequences were annotated against IMGT germline references using PyIR, a Python wrapper for IgBLAST v1.9. Reads with weak V/J assignments (E-value above 1e-6), missing CDR3, stop codons, out-of-frame junctions, or ambiguous translated residues were removed. V3J clonotypes were defined as sequences sharing an identical inferred V gene, J gene, and CDR3 amino acid sequence. To compute the percentage overlap between repertoires, the number of shared unique clonotypes was divided by the size of the smaller repertoire. RTK rarefaction, the Chao1 estimator, and Recon v2.1 estimates of unobserved clonotypes were used to assess repertoire richness. Generation probabilities were computed with OLGA for all TCRbeta clonotypes obtained by the gDNA method from a handful of donors. TCRdb carries this immuneACCESS record with in-frame sequences only. Its versions omit some clonotypes, under half of them owing to an unresolved V gene in the studies checked, with the rest unexplained. V and J calls and clone size are given by that table; D and trimming were obtained from the DNA. The sample table shows hundreds of thousands of clones, and around 67% are seen once. Over 1.5% of the sample belongs to the ten largest clones.

The clonotype comes from a woman younger than 45 in good health. Input material: memory CD4+ T cells sorted from blood. The sample's cell subset or site, from its label and the paper: CD45RA-negative fraction. Recombination joined TRBV2 with TRBJ2-1; the junction holds 11 bases that match TRBD2. The nucleotides read TGTGCCAGCAGCCTACTAGCGGGAGTGATCAATGAGCAGTTCTTC. Translated, this gives CASSLLAGVINEQFF.